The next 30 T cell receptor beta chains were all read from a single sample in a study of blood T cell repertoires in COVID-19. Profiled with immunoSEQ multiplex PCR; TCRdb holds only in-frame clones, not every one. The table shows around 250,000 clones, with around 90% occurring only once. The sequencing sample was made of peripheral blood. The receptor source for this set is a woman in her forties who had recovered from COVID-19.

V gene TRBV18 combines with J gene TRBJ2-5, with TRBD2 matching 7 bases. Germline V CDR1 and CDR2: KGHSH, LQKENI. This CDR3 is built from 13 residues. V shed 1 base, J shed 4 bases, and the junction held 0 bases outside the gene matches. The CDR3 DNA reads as TGTGCCAGCTCACCACGGACTAGAGAGACCCAGTACTTC. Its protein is CASSPRTRETQYF.

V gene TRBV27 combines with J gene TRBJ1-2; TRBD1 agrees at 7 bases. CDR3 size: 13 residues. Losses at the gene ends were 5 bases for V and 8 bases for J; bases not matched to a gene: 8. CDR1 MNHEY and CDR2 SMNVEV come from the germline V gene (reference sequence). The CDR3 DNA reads TGTGCCAGCAGTATTACAGGGGTCGCGGGCTACACCTTC. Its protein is CASSITGVAGYTF.

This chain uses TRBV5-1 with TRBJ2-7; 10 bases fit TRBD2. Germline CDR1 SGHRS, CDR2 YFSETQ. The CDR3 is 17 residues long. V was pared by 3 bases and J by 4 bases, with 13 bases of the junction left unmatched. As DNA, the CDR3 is TGCGCCAGCAGCTCGACAGTACCTAGCGGGAGAAGGTACGAGCAGTACTTC. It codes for CASSSTVPSGRRYEQYF.

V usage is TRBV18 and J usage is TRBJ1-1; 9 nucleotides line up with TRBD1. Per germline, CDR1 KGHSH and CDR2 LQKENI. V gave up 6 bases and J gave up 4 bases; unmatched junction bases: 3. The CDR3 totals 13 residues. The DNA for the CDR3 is TGTGCCAGCTCCAACAGGGGGCTCACTGAAGCTTTCTTT. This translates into CASSNRGLTEAFF.

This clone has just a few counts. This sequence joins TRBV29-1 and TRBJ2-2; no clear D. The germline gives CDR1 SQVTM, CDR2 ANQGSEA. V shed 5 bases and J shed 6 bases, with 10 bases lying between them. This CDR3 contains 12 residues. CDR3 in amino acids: CSVHFVAGELFF. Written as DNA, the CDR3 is TGCAGCGTTCACTTCGTCGCCGGGGAGCTGTTTTTT.

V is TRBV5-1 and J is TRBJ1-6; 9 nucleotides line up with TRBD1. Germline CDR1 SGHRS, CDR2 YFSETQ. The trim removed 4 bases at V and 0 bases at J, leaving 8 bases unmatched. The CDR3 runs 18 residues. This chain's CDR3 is CASSPGQGLSSYNSPLHF. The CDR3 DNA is TGCGCCAGCAGCCCTGGACAGGGGCTGAGCTCCTATAATTCACCCCTCCACTTT.

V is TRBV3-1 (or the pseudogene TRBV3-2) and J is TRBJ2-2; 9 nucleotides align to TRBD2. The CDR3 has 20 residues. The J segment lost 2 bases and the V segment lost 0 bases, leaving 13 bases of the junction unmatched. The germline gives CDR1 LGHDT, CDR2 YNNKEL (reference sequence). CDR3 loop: CASSQDWWGLAGPNTGELFF. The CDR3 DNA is TGTGCCAGCAGCCAAGATTGGTGGGGGCTAGCGGGGCCTAACACCGGGGAGCTGTTTTTT.

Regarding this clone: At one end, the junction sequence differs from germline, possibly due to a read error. CDR3 bases: TGTGCCAGTAGGATAGCGGGAGGGCCTAGCACAGATACGCAGTATTTT. This sequence encodes CASRIAGGPSTDTQYF. V usage is TRBV19 and J usage is TRBJ2-3, with TRBD2 matching over 11 bases. Germline V lookup: CDR1 LNHDA, CDR2 SQIVND (reference sequence). This CDR3 region has 16 residues.

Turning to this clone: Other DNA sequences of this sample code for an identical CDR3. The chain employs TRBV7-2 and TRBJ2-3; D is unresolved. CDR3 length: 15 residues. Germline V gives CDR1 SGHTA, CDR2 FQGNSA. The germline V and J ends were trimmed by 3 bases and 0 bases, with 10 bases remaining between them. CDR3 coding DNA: TGTGCCAGCAGCTTGAATAGCCCTAGCACAGATACGCAGTATTTT. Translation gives CASSLNSPSTDTQYF.

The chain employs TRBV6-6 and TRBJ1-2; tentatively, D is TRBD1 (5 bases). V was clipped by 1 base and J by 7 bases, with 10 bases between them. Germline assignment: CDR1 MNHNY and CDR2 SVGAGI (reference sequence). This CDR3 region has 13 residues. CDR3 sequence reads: CASSYFQGSGYTF. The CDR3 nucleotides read TGTGCCAGCAGTTACTTTCAGGGCTCTGGCTACACCTTC.

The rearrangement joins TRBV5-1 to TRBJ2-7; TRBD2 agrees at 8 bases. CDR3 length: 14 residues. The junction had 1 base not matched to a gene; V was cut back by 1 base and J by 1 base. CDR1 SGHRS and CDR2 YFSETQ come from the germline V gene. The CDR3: CASSLSGSSYEQYF. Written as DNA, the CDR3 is TGCGCCAGCAGCTTGAGCGGGAGTTCCTACGAGCAGTACTTC.

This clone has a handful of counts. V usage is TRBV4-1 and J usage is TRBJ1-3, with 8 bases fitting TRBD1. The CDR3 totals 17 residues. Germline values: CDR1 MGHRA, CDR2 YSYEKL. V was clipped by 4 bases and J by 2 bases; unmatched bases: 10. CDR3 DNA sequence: TGCGCCAGCAGCCGGCCGGGACAGGAAATTACTGGAAACACCATATATTTT. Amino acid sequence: CASSRPGQEITGNTIYF.

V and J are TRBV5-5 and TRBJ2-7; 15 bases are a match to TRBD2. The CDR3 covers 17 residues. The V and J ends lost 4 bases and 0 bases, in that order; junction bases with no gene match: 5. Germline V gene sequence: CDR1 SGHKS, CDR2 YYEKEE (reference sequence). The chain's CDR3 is CASSPGLAGGGSYEQYF. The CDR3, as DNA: TGTGCCAGCAGCCCAGGACTAGCGGGAGGGGGCTCCTACGAGCAGTACTTC.

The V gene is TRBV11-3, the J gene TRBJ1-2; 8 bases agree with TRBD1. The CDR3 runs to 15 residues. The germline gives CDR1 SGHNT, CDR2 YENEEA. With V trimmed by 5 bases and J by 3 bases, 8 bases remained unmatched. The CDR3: CASSKDPGGYYGYTF. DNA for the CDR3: TGTGCCAGCAGCAAGGACCCAGGGGGCTACTATGGCTACACCTTC. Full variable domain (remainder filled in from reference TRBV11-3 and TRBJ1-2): EAGVVQSPRYKIIEKKQPVAFWCNPISGHNTLYWYLQNLGQGPELLIRYENEEAVDDSQLPKDRFSAERLKGVDSTLKIQPAELGDSAVYLCASSKDPGGYYGYTFGSGTRLTVV.

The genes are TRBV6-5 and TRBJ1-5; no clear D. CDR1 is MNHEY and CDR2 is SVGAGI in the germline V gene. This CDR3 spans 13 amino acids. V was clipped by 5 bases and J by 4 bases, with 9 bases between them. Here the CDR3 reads CASSPSVNQPQHF. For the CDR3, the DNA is TGTGCCAGCAGTCCATCAGTTAATCAGCCCCAGCATTTT.

CDR3 region: CASSQLIQETQYF. The CDR3 region has the DNA TGTGCCAGCAGCCAACTAATCCAAGAGACCCAGTACTTC. The genes are TRBV3-1 (or the pseudogene TRBV3-2) and TRBJ2-5; no clear D gene. V was shortened by 2 bases and J by 1 base, with 5 bases between the two germline ends. Per germline, CDR1 LGHDT and CDR2 YNNKEL (reference sequence). The CDR3 covers 13 residues.

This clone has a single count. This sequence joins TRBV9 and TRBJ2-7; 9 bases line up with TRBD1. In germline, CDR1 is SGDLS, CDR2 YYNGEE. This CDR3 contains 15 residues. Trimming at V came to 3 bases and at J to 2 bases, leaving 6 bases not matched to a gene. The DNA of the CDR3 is TGTGCCAGCAGCGCCCCGGGACAGGGAGCCTACGAGCAGTACTTC. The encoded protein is CASSAPGQGAYEQYF.

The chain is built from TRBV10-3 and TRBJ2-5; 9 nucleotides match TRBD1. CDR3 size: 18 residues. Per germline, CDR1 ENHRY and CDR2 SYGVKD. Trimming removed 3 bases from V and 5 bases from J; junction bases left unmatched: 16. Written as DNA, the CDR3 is TGTGCCATCAGTGAAGCCCTTTACCCGGGACAGGGCGCCGAGACCCAGTACTTC. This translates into CAISEALYPGQGAETQYF.

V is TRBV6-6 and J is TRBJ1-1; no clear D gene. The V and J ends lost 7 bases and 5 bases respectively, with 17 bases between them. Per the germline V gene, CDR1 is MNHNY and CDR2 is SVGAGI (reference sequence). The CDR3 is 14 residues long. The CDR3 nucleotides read TGTGCCAGCACCGGATTCGGAGGTGGTACTGAAGCTTTCTTT. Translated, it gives CASTGFGGGTEAFF.

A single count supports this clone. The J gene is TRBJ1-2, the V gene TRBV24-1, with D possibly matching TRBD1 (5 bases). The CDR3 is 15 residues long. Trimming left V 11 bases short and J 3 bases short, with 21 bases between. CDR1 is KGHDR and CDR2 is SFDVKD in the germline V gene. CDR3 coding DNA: TGTGCCATCGCCGATGGGGCGGGCGGGGACTATGGCTACACCTTC. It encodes CAIADGAGGDYGYTF.

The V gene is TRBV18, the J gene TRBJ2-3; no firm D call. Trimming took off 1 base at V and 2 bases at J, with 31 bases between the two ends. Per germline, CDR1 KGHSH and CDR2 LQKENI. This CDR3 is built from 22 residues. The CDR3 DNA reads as TGTGCCAGCTCACCACTACAACTGACACCCAAACGGTCCTCCAAAGACACAGATACGCAGTATTTT. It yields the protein CASSPLQLTPKRSSKDTDTQYF. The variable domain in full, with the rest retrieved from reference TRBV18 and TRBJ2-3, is NAGVMQNPRHLVRRRGQEARLRCSPMKGHSHVYWYRQLPEEGLKFMVYLQKENIIDESGMPKERFSAEFPKEGPSILRIQQVVRGDSAAYFCASSPLQLTPKRSSKDTDTQYFGPGTRLTVL.

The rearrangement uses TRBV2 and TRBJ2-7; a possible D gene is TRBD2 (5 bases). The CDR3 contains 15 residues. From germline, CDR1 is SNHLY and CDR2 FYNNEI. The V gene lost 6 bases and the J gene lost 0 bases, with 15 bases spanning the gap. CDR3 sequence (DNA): TGTGCCAGCAGAGGAACGGGGTACCTCTCCTACGAGCAGTACTTC. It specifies CASRGTGYLSYEQYF.

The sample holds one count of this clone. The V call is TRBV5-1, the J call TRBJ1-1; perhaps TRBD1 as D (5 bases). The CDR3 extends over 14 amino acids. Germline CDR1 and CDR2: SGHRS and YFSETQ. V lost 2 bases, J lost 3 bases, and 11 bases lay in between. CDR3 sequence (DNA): TGCGCCAGCAGCTTCACGGGGGATGACACTGAAGCTTTCTTT. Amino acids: CASSFTGDDTEAFF.

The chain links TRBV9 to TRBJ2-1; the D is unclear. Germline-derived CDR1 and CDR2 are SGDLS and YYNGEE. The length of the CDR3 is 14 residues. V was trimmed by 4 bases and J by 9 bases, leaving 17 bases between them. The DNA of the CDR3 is TGTGCCAGCAGCCCCCGCGCGGAGTCGGGTGAGCAGTTCTTC. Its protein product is CASSPRAESGEQFF.

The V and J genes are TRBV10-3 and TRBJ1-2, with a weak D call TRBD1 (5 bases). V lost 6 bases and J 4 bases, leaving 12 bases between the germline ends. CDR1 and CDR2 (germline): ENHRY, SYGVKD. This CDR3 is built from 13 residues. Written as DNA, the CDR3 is TGTGCCATCAGAGGGGAAACCGCCTATGGCTACACCTTC. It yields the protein CAIRGETAYGYTF.

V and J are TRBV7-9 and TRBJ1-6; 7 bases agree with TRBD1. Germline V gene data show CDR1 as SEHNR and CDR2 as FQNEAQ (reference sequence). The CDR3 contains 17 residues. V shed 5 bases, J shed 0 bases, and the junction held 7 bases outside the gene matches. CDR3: CASSRGTDPSYNSPLHF. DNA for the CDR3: TGTGCCAGCAGCCGCGGGACAGATCCCTCCTATAATTCACCCCTCCACTTT.

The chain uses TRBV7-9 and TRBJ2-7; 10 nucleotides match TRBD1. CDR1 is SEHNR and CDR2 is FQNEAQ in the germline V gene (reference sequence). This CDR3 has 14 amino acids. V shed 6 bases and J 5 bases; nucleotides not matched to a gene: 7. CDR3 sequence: CASSLGTGVDEQYF. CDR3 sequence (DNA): TGTGCCAGCAGTCTCGGGACAGGGGTTGACGAGCAGTACTTC.

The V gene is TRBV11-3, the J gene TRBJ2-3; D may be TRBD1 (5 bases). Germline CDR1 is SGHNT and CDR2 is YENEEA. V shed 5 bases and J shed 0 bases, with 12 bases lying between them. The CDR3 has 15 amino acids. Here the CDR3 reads CASSLRQTSTDTQYF. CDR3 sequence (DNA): TGTGCCAGCAGCCTCAGACAGACTAGCACAGATACGCAGTATTTT.

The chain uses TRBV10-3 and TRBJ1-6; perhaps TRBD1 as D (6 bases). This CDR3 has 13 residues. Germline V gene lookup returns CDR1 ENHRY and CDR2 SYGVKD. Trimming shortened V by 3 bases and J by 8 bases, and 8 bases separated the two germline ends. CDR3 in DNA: TGTGCCATCAGTGAACAGGGTCATTCACCCCTCCACTTT. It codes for CAISEQGHSPLHF.

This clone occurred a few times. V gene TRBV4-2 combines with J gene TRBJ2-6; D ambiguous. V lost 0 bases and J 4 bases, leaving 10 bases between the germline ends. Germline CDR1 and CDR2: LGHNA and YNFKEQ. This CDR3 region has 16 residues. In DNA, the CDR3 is TGTGCCAGCAGCCAAGATCTCGGGTCCGGGGCCAACGTCCTGACTTTC. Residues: CASSQDLGSGANVLTF.